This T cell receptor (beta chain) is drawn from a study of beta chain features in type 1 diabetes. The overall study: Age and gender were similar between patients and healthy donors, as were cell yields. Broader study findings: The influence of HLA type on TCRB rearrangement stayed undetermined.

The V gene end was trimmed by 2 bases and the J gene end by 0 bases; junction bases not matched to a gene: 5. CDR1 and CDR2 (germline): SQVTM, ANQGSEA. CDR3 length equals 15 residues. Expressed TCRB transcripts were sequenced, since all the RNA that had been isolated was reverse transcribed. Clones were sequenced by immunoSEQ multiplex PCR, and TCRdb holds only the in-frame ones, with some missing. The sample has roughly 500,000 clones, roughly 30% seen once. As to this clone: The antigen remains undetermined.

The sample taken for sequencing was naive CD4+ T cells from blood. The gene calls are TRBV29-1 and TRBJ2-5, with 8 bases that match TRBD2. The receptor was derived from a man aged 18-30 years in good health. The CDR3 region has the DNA TGCAGCGTTGAACCTAGCGGGTTGTACCAAGAGACCCAGTACTTC. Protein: CSVEPSGLYQETQYF.